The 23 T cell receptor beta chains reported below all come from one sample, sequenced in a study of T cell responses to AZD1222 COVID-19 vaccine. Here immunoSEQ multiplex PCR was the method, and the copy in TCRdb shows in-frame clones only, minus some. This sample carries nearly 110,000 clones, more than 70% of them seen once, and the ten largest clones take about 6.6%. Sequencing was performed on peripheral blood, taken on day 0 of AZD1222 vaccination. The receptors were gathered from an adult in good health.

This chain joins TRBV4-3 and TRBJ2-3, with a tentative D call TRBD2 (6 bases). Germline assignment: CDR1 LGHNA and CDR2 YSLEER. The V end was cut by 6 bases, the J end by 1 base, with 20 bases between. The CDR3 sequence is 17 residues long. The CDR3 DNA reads TGCGCCAGCAGTCCGTCCGTCCTAGCGAAGCGCACAGATACGCAGTATTTT. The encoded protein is CASSPSVLAKRTDTQYF.

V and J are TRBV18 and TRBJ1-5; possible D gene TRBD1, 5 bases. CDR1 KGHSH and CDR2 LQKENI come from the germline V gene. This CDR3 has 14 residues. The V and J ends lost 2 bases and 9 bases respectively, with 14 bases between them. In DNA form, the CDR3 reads TGTGCCAGCTCACCAGGGGAGGGGAGGGGGCCCCAGCATTTT. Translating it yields CASSPGEGRGPQHF.

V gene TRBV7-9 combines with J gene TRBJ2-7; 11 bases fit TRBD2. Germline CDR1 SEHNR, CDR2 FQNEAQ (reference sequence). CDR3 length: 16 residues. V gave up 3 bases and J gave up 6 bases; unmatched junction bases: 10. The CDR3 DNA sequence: TGTGCCAGCAGCTTCATTAGCGGGAGGGCGGGCCTCGAGCAGTACTTC. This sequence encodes CASSFISGRAGLEQYF.

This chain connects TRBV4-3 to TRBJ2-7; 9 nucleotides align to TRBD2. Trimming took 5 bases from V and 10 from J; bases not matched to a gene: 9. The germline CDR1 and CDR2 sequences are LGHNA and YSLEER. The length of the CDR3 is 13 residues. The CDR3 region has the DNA TGCGCCAGCAGCGGAGGGACTAGCAGCCGTCAGTACTTC. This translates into CASSGGTSSRQYF.

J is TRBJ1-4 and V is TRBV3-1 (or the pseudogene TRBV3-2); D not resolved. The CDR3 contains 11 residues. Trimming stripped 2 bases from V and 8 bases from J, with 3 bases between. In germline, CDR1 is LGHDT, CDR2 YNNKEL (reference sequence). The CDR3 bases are TGTGCCAGCAGCCAAAGAGAAAAACTGTTTTTT. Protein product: CASSQREKLFF.

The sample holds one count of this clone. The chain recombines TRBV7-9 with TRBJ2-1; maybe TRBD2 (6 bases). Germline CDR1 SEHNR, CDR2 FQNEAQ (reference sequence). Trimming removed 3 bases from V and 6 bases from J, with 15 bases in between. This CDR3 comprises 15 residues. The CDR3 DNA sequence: TGTGCCAGCAGCTTGGGCGGGGCTGTGGGCAATGAGCAGTTCTTC. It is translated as CASSLGGAVGNEQFF.

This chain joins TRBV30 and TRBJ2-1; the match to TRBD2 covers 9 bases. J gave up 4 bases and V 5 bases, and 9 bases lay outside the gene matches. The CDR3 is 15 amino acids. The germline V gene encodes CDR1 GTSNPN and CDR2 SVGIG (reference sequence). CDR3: CAWASGVSVYNEQFF. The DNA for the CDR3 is TGTGCCTGGGCTAGCGGGGTCTCGGTTTACAATGAGCAGTTCTTC.

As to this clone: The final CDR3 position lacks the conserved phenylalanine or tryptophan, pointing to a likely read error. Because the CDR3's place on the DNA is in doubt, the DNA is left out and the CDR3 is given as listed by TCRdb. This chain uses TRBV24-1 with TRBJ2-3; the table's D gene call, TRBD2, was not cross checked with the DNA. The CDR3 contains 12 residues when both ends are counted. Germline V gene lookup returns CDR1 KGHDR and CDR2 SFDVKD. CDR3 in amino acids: CATSAAGAPFSI.

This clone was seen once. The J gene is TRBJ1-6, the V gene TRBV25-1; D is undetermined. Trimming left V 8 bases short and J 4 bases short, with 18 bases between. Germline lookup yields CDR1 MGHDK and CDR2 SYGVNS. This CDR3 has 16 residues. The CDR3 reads CASRPSVGGYNSPLHF. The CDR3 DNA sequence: TGTGCCAGCCGTCCCTCGGTGGGAGGATATAATTCACCCCTCCACTTT.

CDR3 DNA: TGTGCCACCAGCAGTTGGACAGGGGCGGAGGAAGCTTTCTTT. It encodes CATSSWTGAEEAFF. The rearrangement uses TRBV15 and TRBJ1-1; 9 bases map to TRBD1. Unmatched junction bases numbered 7, after V lost 3 bases and J lost 8 bases. The CDR3 has 14 amino acids. The germline gives CDR1 LNHNV, CDR2 YYDKDF (reference sequence).

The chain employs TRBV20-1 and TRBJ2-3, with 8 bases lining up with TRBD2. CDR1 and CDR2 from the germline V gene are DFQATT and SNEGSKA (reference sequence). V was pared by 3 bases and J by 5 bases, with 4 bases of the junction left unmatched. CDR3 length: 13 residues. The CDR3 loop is CSASISGRDTQYF. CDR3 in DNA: TGCAGTGCTAGTATCAGCGGGAGAGATACGCAGTATTTT.

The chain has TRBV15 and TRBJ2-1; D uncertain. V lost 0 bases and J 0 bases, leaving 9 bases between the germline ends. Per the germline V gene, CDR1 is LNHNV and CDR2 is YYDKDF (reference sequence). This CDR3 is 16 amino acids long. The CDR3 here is CATSRETPGSYNEQFF. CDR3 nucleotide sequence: TGTGCCACCAGCAGAGAAACCCCGGGCTCCTACAATGAGCAGTTCTTC. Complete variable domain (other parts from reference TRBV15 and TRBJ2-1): DAMVIQNPRYQVTQFGKPVTLSCSQTLNHNVMYWYQQKSSQAPKLLFHYYDKDFNNEADTPDNFQSRRPNTSFCFLDIRSPGLGDTAMYLCATSRETPGSYNEQFFGPGTRLTVL.

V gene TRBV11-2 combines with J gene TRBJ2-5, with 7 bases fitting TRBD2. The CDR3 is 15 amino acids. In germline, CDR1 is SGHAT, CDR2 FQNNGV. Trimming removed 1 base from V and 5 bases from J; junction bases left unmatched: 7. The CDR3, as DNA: TGTGCCAGCAGCTTAGGGACTAGGTTTGGGGAGACCCAGTACTTC. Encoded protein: CASSLGTRFGETQYF.

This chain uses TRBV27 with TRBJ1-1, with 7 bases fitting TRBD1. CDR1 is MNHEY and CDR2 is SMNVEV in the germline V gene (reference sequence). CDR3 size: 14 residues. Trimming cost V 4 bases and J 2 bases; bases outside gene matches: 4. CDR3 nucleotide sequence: TGTGCCAGCAGTTCTCGGACAGGTAACACTGAAGCTTTCTTT. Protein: CASSSRTGNTEAFF.

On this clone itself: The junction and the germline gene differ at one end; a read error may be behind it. The CDR3 coding sequence is TGCGCCAGCAGCGAGTCGGTCGTGGGGACCCAGTACTTC. This translates into CASSESVVGTQYF. The chain joins TRBV10-2 to TRBJ2-5; D unclear. The CDR3 spans 13 residues. CDR1 and CDR2 (germline): WSHSY, SAAADI.

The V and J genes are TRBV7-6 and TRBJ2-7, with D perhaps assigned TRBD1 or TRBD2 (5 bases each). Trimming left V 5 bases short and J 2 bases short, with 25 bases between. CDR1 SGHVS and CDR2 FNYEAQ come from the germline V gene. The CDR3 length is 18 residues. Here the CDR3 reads CASSARGRVGGSTYEQYF. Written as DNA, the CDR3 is TGTGCCAGCAGCGCCAGAGGCAGGGTTGGAGGAAGCACCTACGAGCAGTACTTC.

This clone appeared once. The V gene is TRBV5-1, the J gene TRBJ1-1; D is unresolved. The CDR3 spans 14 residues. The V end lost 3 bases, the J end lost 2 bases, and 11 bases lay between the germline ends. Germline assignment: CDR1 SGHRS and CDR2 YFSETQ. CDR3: CASSSGEGNTEAFF. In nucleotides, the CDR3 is TGCGCCAGCAGCTCGGGCGAGGGAAACACTGAAGCTTTCTTT.

Written as DNA, the CDR3 is TGTGCCAGCAGCGGGGGCCGGCCCATAGTTGCAACTAATGAAAAACTGTTTTTT. Translation gives CASSGGRPIVATNEKLFF. The gene calls are TRBV5-5 and TRBJ1-4; TRBD1 is a possible D gene (6 bases). V lost 4 bases and J 0 bases, leaving 19 bases between the germline ends. This CDR3 spans 18 amino acids. Germline CDR1 and CDR2: SGHKS and YYEKEE (reference sequence).

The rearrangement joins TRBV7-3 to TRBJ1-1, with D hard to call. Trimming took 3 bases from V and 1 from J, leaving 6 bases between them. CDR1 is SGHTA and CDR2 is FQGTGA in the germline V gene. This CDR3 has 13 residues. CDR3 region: CASSFSGNTEAFF. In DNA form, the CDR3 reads TGTGCCAGCAGCTTCTCAGGGAACACTGAAGCTTTCTTT. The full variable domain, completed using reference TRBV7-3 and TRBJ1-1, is GAGVSQTPSNKVTEKGKYVELRCDPISGHTALYWYRQSLGQGPEFLIYFQGTGAADDSGLPNDRFFAVRPEGSVSTLKIQRTERGDSAVYLCASSFSGNTEAFFGQGTRLTVV.

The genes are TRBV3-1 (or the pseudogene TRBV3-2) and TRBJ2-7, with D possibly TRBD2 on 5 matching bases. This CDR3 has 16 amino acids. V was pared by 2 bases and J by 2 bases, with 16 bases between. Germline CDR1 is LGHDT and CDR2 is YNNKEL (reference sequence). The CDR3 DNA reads TGTGCCAGCAGCCAATATAATCGTCGGGATACCTACGAGCAGTACTTC. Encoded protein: CASSQYNRRDTYEQYF.

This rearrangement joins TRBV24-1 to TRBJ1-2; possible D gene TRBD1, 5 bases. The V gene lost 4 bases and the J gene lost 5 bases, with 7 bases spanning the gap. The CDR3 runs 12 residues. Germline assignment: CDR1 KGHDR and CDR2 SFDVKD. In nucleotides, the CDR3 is TGTGCCACCAGTGACGGGGGGTATGGCTACACCTTC. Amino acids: CATSDGGYGYTF.

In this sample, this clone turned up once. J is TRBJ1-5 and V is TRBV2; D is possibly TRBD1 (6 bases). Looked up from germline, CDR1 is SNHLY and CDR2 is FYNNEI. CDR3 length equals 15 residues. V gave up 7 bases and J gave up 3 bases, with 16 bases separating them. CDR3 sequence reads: CASNQQGRVNQPQHF. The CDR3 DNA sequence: TGTGCCAGCAATCAACAGGGTAGGGTCAATCAGCCCCAGCATTTT.

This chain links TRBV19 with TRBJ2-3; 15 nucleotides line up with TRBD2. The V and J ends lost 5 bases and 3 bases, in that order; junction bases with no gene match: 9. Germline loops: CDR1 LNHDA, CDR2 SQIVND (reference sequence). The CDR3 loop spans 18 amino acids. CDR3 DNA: TGTGCCAGTAGTTCTCGCGGGACTAGCGGGAGGAAGACAGATACGCAGTATTTT. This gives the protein CASSSRGTSGRKTDTQYF. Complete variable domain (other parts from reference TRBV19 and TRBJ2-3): DGGITQSPKYLFRKEGQNVTLSCEQNLNHDAMYWYRQDPGQGLRLIYYSQIVNDFQKGDIAEGYSVSREKKESFPLTVTSAQKNPTAFYLCASSSRGTSGRKTDTQYFGPGTRLTVL.